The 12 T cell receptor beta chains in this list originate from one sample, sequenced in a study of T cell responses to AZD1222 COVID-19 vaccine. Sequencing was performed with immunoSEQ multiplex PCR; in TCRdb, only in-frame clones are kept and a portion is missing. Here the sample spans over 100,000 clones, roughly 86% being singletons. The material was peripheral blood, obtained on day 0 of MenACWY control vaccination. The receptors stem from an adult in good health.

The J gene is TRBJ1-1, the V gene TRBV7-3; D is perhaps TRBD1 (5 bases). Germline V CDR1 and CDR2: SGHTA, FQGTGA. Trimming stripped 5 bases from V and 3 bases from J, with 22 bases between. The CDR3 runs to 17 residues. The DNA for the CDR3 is TGTGCCAGCAGCCCCCAAGGTATTAATCAGGGTTACACTGAAGCTTTCTTT. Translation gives CASSPQGINQGYTEAFF.

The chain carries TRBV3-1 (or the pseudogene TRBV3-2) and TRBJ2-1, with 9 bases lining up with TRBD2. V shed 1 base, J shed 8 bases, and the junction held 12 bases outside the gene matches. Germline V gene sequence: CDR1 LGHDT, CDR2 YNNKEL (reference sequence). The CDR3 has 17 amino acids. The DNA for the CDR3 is TGTGCCAGCAGCCAAGGGCCGGGTAGCGGGAGTAGATATGAGCAGTTCTTC. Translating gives CASSQGPGSGSRYEQFF.

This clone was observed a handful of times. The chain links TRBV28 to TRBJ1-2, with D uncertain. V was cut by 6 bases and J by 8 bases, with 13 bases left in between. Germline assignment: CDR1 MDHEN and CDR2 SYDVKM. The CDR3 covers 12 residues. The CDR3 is CASSREVGGYTF. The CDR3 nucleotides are TGTGCCAGCAGCCGGGAGGTAGGCGGCTACACCTTC.

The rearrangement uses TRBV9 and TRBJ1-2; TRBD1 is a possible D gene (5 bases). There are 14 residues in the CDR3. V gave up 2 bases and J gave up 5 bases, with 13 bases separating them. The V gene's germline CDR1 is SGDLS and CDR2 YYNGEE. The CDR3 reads CASSVSPTVYGYTF. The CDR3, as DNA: TGTGCCAGCAGCGTTTCTCCGACAGTTTATGGCTACACCTTC.

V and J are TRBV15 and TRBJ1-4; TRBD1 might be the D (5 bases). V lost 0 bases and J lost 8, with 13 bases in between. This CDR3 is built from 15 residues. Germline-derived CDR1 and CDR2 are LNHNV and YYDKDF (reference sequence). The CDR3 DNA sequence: TGTGCCACCAGCAGAGAACCAGGGACCCCCGAAAAACTGTTTTTT. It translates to CATSREPGTPEKLFF. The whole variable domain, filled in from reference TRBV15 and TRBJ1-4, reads DAMVIQNPRYQVTQFGKPVTLSCSQTLNHNVMYWYQQKSSQAPKLLFHYYDKDFNNEADTPDNFQSRRPNTSFCFLDIRSPGLGDTAMYLCATSREPGTPEKLFFGSGTQLSVL.

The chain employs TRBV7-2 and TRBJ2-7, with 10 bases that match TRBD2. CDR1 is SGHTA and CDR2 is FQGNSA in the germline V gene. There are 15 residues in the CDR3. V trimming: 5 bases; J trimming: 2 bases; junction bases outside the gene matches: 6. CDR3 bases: TGTGCCAGCAGCCCCCGGACTAGCGGAACCTACGAGCAGTACTTC. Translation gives CASSPRTSGTYEQYF. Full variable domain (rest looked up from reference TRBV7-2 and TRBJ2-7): GAGVSQSPSNKVTEKGKDVELRCDPISGHTALYWYRQSLGQGLEFLIYFQGNSAPDKSGLPSDRFSAERTGGSVSTLTIQRTQQEDSAVYLCASSPRTSGTYEQYFGPGTRLTVT.

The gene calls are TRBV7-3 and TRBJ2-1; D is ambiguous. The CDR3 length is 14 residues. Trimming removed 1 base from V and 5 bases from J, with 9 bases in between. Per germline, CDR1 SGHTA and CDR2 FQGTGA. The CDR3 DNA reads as TGTGCCAGCAGCTTAAGAGAAAGGCACAATGAGCAGTTCTTC. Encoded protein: CASSLRERHNEQFF.

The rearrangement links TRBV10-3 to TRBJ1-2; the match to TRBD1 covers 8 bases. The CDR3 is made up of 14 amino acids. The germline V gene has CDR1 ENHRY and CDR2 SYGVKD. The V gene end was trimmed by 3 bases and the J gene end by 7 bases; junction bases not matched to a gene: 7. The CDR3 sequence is CAISETQGVGGYTF. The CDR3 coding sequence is TGTGCCATCAGTGAAACACAGGGGGTCGGTGGCTACACCTTC.

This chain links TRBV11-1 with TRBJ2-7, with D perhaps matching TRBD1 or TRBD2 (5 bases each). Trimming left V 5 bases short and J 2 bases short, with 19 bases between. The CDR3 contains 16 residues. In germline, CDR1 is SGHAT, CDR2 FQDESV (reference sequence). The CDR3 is CASSPTLGTAPYEQYF. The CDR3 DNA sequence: TGTGCCAGCAGCCCGACGCTCGGGACCGCTCCCTACGAGCAGTACTTC. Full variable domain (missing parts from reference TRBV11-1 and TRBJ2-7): EAEVAQSPRYKITEKSQAVAFWCDPISGHATLYWYRQILGQGPELLVQFQDESVVDDSQLPKDRFSAERLKGVDSTLKIQPAELGDSAMYLCASSPTLGTAPYEQYFGPGTRLTVT.

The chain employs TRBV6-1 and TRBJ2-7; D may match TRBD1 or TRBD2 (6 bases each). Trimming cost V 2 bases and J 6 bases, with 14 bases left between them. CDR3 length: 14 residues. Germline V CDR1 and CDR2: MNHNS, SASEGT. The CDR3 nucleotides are TGTGCCAGCAGTGAAATTTGGGGGGCGGCCGAGCAGTACTTC. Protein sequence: CASSEIWGAAEQYF.

The CDR3 DNA follows: TGTGCCAGCAGCACGCCTCCCGGGGACTATGGCTACACCTTC. Protein sequence: CASSTPPGDYGYTF. The rearrangement joins TRBV9 to TRBJ1-2; D remains ambiguous. CDR1 SGDLS and CDR2 YYNGEE come from the germline V gene. The CDR3 loop spans 14 amino acids. V lost 4 bases and J lost 3, with 13 bases in between.

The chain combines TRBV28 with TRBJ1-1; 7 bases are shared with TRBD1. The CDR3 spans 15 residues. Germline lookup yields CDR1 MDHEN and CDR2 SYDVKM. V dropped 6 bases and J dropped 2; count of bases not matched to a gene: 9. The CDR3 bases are TGTGCCAGCAGAGGGGGCGCAGCGGAAAACACTGAAGCTTTCTTT. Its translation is CASRGGAAENTEAFF.